The text below deals with one T cell receptor beta chain. This entry belongs to a study of blood T cell repertoires in COVID-19. Across the study: Acute and convalescent COVID-19 samples came from the United States, Italy and Spain. The analysed material was cDNA or gDNA that came from T cells, B-cell-depleted T cells, or PBMCs.

In Seattle, patients joined the study during active infection and were tracked longitudinally. Trimming left V 6 bases short and J 4 bases short, with 12 bases between. The CDR3 spans 13 residues. Germline values: CDR1 LGHNT, CDR2 FRNRAP. Sequencing was performed with immunoSEQ multiplex PCR; in TCRdb, only in-frame clones are kept and a portion is missing. In the table there are about 170,000 clones, around four fifths of which are singletons. The chain couples TRBV12-5 to TRBJ1-1; tentative D call: TRBD1 (5 bases). This TCR was recovered from a woman older than 75 with COVID-19, enrolled during active disease. Sequenced material: peripheral blood. The CDR3 here is CASGNGGSTEAFF. The DNA for the CDR3 is TGTGCTAGTGGAAATGGGGGGTCCACTGAAGCTTTCTTT.